This T cell receptor (beta chain) was retrieved from a study of blood T cell repertoires in COVID-19. Study as a whole: COVID-19 samples, acute and convalescent, were from the United States, Italy and Spain. From T cells, B-cell-depleted T cells, or PBMCs came the material, which was cDNA or gDNA.

Participant-reported clinical history was the basis for cohort assignment. In the original analysis: Scientists estimated how many nucleated cells there were by amplifying reference gene primers. Using immunoSEQ multiplex PCR, the repertoire was profiled, and TCRdb retains in-frame clones only, with some absent. V, J and clone size are those of that table, while D and trimming were read from the DNA. This table holds 300,000 to 450,000 clones, 88% found once. The sequence was collected from a woman aged 25 to 39 who had been exposed to COVID-19. What was sequenced was PBMCs or T cells enriched from blood (not recorded which).

CDR3 amino acids: CASSFRTGDTGELFF. The CDR3, as DNA: TGTGCCAGCAGTTTCCGGACAGGGGATACCGGGGAGCTGTTTTTT. The rearrangement joins TRBV28 to TRBJ2-2; 9 nucleotides align to TRBD1. J lost 5 bases, V lost 3 bases, and 4 bases had no gene match. Per germline, CDR1 MDHEN and CDR2 SYDVKM. The length of the CDR3 is 15 residues.